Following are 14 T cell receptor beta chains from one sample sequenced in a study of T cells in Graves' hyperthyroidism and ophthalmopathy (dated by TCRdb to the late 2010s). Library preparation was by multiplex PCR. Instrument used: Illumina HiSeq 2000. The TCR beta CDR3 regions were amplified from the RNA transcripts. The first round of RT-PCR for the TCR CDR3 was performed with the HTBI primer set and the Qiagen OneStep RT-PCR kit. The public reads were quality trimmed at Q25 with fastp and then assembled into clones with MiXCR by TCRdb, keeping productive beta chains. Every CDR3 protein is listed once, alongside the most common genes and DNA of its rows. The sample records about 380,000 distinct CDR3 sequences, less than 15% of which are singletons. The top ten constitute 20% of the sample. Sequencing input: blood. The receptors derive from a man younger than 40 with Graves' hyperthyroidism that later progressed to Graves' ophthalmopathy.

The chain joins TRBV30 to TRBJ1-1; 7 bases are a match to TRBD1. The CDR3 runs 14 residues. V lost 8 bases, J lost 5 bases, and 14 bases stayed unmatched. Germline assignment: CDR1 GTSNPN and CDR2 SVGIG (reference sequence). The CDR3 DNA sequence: TGTGCCCGGAAATGGCCAGGGGGTTATACTGAAGCTTTCTTT. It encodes CARKWPGGYTEAFF.

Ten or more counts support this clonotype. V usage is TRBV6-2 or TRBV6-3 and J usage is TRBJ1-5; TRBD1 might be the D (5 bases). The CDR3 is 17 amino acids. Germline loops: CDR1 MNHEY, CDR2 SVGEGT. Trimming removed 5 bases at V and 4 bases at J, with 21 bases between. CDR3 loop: CASSRVRDLKGNQPQHF. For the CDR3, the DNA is TGTGCCAGCAGTCGAGTCCGGGACCTAAAGGGGAATCAGCCCCAGCATTTT.

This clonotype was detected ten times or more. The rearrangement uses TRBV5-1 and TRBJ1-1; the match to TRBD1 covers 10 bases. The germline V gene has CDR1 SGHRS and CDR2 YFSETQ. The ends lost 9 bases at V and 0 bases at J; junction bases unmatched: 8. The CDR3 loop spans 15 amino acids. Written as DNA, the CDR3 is TGCGCCACCTCGACAGGGGGCATGGTGAACACTGAAGCTTTCTTT. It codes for CATSTGGMVNTEAFF.

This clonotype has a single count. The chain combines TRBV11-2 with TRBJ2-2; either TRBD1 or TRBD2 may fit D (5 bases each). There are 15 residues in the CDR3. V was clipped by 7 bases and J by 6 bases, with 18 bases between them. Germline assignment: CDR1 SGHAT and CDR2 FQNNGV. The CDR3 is CASNKWPQGPGELFF. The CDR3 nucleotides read TGTGCCAGCAATAAATGGCCCCAGGGACCCGGGGAGCTGTTTTTT.

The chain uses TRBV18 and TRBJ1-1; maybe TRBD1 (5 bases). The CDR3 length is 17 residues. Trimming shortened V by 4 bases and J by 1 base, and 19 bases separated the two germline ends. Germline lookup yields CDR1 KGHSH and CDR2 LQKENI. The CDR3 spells CASSRAGSLGWNTEAFF. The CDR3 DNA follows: TGTGCCAGCTCACGGGCAGGGAGCCTGGGTTGGAACACTGAAGCTTTCTTT.

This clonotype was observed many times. CDR3 sequence: CASSRQGARGTSYEQYF. As DNA, the CDR3 is TGTGCCAGCAGCAGACAGGGGGCTAGGGGGACCTCCTACGAGCAGTACTTC. The chain recombines TRBV7-9 with TRBJ2-7, with 10 bases identical to TRBD1. The V gene end was trimmed by 5 bases and the J gene end by 0 bases; junction bases not matched to a gene: 10. The CDR3 contains 17 residues. Germline V lookup: CDR1 SEHNR, CDR2 FQNEAQ (reference sequence).

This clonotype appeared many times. CDR3 amino acids: CASSLEGIRGEKLFF. In nucleotides, the CDR3 is TGTGCCAGCAGCTTAGAAGGGATTAGGGGAGAAAAACTGTTTTTT. V gene TRBV13 combines with J gene TRBJ1-4; D possibly corresponds to TRBD1 (5 bases). Germline V gene data show CDR1 as PRHDT and CDR2 as FYEKMQ (reference sequence). Trimming took 1 base from V and 8 from J, leaving 14 bases between them. This CDR3 region has 15 residues. The variable domain in full, completed from reference TRBV13 and TRBJ1-4, reads AAGVIQSPRHLIKEKRETATLKCYPIPRHDTVYWYQQGPGQDPQFLISFYEKMQSDKGSIPDRFSAQQFSDYHSELNMSSLELGDSALYFCASSLEGIRGEKLFFGSGTQLSVL.

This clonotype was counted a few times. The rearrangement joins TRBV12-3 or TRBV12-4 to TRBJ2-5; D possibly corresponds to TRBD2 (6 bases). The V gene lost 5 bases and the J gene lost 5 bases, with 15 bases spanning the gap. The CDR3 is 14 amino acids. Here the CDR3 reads CASSLSGPIETQYF. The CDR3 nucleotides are TGTGCCAGCAGTCTTAGCGGACCCATTGAGACCCAGTACTTC.

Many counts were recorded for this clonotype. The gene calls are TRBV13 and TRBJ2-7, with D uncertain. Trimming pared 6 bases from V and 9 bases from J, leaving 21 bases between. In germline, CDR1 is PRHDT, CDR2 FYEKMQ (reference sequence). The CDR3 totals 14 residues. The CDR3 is CASSHSPRASVQYF. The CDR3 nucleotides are TGTGCCAGCAGTCACAGCCCCCGGGCCTCCGTGCAGTACTTC.

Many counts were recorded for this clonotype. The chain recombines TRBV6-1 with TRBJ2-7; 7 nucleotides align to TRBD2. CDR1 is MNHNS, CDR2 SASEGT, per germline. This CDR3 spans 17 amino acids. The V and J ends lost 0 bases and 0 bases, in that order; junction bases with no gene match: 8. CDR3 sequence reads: CASSEAVSGESSYEQYF. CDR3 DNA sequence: TGTGCCAGCAGTGAAGCGGTGAGCGGGGAGAGCTCCTACGAGCAGTACTTC.

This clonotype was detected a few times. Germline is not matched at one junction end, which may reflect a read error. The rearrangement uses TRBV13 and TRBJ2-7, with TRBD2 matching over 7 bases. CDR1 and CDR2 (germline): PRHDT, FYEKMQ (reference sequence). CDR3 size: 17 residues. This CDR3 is CANSLVSGGLTPYEQYF. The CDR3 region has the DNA TGTGCCAACAGCTTAGTGTCGGGGGGTCTTACACCCTACGAGCAGTACTTC.

In nucleotides, the CDR3 is TGTGCCAGCAGCTCCAGCGGAAGGAACTCTGGGGCCAACGTCCTGACTTTC. Residues: CASSSSGRNSGANVLTF. The V call is TRBV7-8, the J call TRBJ2-6; possibly TRBD2 for D (5 bases). CDR3 length equals 17 residues. CDR1 SGHVS and CDR2 FQNEAQ come from the germline V gene. Trimming removed 4 bases at V and 0 bases at J, with 13 bases between.

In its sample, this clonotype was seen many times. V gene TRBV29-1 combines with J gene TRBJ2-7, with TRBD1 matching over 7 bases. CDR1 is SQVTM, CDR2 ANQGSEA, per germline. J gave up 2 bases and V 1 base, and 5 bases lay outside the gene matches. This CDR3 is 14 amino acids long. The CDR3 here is CSVEGWQGAYEQYF. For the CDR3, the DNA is TGCAGCGTTGAAGGTTGGCAGGGGGCCTACGAGCAGTACTTC.

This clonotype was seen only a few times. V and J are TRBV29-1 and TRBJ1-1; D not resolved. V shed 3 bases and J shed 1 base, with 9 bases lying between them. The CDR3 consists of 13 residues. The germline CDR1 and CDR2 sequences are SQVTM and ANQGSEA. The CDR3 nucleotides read TGCAGCGTTGATTTAGCCACGAACACTGAAGCTTTCTTT. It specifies CSVDLATNTEAFF.